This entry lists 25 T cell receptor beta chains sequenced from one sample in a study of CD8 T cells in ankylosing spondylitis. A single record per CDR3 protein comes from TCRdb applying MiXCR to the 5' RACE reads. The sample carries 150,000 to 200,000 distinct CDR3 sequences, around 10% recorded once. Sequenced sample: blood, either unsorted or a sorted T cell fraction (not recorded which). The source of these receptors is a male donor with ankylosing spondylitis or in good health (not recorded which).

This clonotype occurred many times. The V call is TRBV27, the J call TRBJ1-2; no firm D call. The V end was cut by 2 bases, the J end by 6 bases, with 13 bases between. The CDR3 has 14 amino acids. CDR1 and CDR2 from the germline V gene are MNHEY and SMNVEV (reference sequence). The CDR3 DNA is TGTGCCAGCAGTTTAGGCGCAGCGCCACATGGCTACACCTTC. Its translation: CASSLGAAPHGYTF.

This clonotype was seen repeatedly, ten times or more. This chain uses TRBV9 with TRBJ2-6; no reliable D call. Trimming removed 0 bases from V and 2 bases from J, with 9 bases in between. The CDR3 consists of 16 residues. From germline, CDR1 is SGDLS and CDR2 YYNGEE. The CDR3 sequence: CASSVGAGPGANVLTF. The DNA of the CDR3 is TGTGCCAGCAGCGTAGGGGCCGGGCCTGGGGCCAACGTCCTGACTTTC.

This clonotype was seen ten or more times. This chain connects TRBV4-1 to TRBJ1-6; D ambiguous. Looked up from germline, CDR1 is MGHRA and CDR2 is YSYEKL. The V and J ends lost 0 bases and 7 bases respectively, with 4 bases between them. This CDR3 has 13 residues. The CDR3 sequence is CASSQERNSPLHF. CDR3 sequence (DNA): TGCGCCAGCAGCCAAGAAAGGAATTCACCCCTCCACTTT.

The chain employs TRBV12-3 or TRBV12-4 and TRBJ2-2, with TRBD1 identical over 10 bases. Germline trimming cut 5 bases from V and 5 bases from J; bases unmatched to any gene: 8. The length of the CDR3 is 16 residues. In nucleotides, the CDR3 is TGTGCCAGCAGTACCCGACAGGGGGCAAGAACCGGGGAGCTGTTTTTT. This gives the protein CASSTRQGARTGELFF.

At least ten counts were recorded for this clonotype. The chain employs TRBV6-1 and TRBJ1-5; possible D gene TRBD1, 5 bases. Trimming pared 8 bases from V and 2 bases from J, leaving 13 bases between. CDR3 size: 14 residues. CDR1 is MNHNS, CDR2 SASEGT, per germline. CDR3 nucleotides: TGTGCCAGCGGTCTCCGGGGGGGCAATCAGCCCCAGCATTTT. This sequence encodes CASGLRGGNQPQHF.

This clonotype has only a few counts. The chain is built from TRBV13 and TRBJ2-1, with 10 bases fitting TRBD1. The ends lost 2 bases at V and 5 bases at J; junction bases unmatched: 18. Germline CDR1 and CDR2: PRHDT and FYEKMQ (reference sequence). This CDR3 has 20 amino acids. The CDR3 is CASSLQPGQGFERRNNEQFF. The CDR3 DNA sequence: TGTGCCAGCAGCTTACAACCGGGACAGGGGTTCGAAAGGCGGAACAATGAGCAGTTCTTC.

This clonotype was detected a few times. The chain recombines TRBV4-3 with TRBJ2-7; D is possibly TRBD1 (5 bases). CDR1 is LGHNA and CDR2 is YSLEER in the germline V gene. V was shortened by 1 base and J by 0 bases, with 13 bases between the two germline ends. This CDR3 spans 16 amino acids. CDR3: CASSQASAGPSYEQYF. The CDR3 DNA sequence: TGCGCCAGCAGCCAAGCTTCGGCAGGGCCCTCCTACGAGCAGTACTTC.

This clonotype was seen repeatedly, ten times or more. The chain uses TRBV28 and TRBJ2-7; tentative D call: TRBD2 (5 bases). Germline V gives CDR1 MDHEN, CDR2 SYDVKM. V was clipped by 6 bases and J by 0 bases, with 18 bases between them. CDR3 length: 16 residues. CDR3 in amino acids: CASSWNWVRGSYEQYF. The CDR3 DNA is TGTGCCAGCAGCTGGAATTGGGTTCGGGGCTCCTACGAGCAGTACTTC.

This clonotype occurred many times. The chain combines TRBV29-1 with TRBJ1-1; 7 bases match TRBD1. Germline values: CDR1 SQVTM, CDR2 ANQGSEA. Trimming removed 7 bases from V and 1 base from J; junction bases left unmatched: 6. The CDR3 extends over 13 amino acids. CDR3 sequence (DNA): TGCAGCGCTCGACAGGGCCCGAACACTGAAGCTTTCTTT. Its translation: CSARQGPNTEAFF.

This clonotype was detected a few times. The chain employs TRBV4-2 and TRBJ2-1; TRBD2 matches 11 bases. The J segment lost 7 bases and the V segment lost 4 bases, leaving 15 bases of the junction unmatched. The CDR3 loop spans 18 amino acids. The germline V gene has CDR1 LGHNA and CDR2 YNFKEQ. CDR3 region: CASSPSFLAGGPGNEQFF. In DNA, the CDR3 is TGTGCCAGCAGCCCGTCTTTCTTAGCGGGAGGGCCGGGGAATGAGCAGTTCTTC.

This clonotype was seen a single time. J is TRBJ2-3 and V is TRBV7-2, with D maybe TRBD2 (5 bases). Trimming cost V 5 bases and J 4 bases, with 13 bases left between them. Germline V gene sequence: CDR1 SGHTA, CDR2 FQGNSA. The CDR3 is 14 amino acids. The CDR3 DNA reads TGTGCCAGCAGCCTGGACTCCGCTTCAGATACGCAGTATTTT. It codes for CASSLDSASDTQYF.

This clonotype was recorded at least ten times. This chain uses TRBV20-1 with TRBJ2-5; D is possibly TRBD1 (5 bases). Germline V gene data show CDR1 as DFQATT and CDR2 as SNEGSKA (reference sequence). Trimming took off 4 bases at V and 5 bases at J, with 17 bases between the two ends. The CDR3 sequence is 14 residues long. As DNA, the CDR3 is TGCAGTGCTAATACGCCGGCCCGACAGGAGACCCAGTACTTC. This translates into CSANTPARQETQYF.

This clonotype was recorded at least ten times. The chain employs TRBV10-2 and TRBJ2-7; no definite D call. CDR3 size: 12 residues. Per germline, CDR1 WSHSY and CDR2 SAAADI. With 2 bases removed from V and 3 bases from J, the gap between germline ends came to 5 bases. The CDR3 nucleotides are TGCGCCAGCAGTGAGGGTTACTACGAGCAGTACTTC. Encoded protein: CASSEGYYEQYF.

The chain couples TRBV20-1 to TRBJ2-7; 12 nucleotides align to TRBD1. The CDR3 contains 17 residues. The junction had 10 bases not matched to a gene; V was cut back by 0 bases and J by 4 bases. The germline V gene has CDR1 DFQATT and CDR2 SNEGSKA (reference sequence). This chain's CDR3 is CSARDPLGQGAPYEQYF. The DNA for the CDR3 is TGCAGTGCTAGAGACCCTCTGGGACAGGGGGCCCCGTACGAGCAGTACTTC.

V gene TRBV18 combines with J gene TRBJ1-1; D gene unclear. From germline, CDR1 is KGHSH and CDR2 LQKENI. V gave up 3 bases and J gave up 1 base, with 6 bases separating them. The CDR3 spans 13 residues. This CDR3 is CASSPERNTEAFF. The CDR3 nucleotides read TGTGCCAGCTCACCTGAGAGGAACACTGAAGCTTTCTTT.

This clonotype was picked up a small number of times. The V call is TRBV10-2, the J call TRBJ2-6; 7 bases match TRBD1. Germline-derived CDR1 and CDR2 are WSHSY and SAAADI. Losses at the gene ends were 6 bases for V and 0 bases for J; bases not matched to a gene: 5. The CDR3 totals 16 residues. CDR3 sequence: CASSGDSLSGANVLTF. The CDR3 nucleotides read TGCGCCAGCAGCGGGGACAGTCTCTCTGGGGCCAACGTCCTGACTTTC.

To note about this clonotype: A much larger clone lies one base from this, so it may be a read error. The DNA of the CDR3 is TGTGCCAGCAGCTCTGGGGGAAACTATGGCCACACCTTC. It is translated as CASSSGGNYGHTF. The chain joins TRBV12-3 or TRBV12-4 to TRBJ1-2, with a weak D call TRBD1 (5 bases). There are 13 residues in the CDR3.

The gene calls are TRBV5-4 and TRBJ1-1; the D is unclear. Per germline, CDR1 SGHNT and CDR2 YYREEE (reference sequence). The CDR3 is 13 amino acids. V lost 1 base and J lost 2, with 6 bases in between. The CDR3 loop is CASSLMTNTEAFF. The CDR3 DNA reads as TGTGCCAGCAGCTTGATGACAAACACTGAAGCTTTCTTT.

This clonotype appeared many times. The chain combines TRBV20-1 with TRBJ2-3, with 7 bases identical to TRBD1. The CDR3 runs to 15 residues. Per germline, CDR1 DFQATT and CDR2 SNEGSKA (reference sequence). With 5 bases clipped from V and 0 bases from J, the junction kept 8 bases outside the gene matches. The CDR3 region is CSALPGGLSTDTQYF. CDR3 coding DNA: TGCAGTGCTCTCCCAGGGGGTTTGAGCACAGATACGCAGTATTTT.

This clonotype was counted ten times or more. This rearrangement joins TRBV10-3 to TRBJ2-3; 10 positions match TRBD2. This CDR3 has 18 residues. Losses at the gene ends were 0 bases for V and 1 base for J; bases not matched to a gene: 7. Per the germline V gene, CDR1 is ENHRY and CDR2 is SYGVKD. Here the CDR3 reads CAISESFSTSGGTDTQYF. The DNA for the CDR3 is TGTGCCATCAGTGAGTCGTTCAGTACTAGCGGGGGCACAGATACGCAGTATTTT.

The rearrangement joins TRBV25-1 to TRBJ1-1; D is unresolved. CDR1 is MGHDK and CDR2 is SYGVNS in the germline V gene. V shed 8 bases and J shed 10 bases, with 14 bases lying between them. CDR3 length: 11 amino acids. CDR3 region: CASGLVEGAFF. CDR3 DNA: TGTGCCAGCGGTCTGGTGGAGGGAGCTTTCTTT.

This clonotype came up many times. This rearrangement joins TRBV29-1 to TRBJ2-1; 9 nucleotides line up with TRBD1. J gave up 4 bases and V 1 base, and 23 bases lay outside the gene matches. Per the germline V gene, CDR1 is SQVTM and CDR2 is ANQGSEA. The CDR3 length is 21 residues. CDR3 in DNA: TGCAGCGTTGAAGGGTTGATTGGGACAGGGACGAACCGGGACCAGTACAATGAGCAGTTCTTC. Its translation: CSVEGLIGTGTNRDQYNEQFF.

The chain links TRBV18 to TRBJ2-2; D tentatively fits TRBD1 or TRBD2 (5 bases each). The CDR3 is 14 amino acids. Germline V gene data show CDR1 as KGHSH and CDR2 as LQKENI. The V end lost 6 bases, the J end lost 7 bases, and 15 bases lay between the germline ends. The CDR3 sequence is CASSRTGADGELFF. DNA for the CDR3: TGTGCCAGCTCCCGGACCGGGGCCGACGGGGAGCTGTTTTTT.

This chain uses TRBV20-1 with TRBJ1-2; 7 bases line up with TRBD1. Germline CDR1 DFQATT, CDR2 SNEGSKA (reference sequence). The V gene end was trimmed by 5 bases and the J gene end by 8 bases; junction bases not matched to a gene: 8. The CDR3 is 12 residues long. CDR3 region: CSASGTAHGYTF. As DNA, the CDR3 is TGCAGTGCTTCCGGGACAGCCCACGGCTACACCTTC.

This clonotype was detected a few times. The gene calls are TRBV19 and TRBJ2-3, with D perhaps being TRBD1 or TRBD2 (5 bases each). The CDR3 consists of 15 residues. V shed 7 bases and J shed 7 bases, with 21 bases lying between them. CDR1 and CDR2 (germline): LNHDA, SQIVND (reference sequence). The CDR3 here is CASTVRDAHRYTQYF. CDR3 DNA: TGTGCCAGTACCGTAAGGGACGCTCACCGCTATACGCAGTATTTT.